The 26 T cell receptor beta chains presented below share a single source sample, sequenced in a study of cytomegalovirus exposure and HLA in healthy donors. PCR employed 60 Vbeta and 13 Jbeta primers. Clones were read by immunoSEQ multiplex PCR, and TCRdb kept only the in-frame ones, dropping some. The sample holds roughly 250,000 clones; about 80% are singletons and the top ten take around 0.33%. Sequencing was done on a sample of PBMCs. Source of these receptors: a girl aged 2-10 years in good health and CMV-seronegative.

This clone was observed a few times. This rearrangement joins TRBV25-1 to TRBJ2-1; 12 bases are a match to TRBD2. There are 16 residues in the CDR3. V shed 4 bases, J shed 4 bases, and the junction held 5 bases outside the gene matches. From germline, CDR1 is MGHDK and CDR2 SYGVNS. CDR3 sequence: CASSVPLAGGYNEQFF. The CDR3 coding sequence is TGTGCCAGCAGTGTCCCACTAGCGGGGGGTTACAATGAGCAGTTCTTC.

The rearrangement joins TRBV28 to TRBJ1-2; TRBD1 aligns across 8 bases. CDR1 is MDHEN, CDR2 SYDVKM, per germline. This CDR3 contains 15 residues. With 3 bases clipped from V and 5 bases from J, the junction kept 8 bases outside the gene matches. CDR3 protein: CASSFPEDREYGYTF. The CDR3 DNA is TGTGCCAGCAGTTTCCCGGAGGACAGGGAGTATGGCTACACCTTC.

The rearrangement joins TRBV7-9 to TRBJ2-4, with 7 positions matching TRBD2. The ends lost 3 bases at V and 7 bases at J; junction bases unmatched: 9. The CDR3 totals 15 residues. CDR1 is SEHNR, CDR2 FQNEAQ, per germline (reference sequence). The CDR3 sequence is CASSFDLGDYNIQYF. The CDR3 DNA reads TGTGCCAGCAGCTTCGACTTAGGGGACTACAACATTCAGTACTTC.

The chain has TRBV13 and TRBJ1-2; maybe TRBD1 (5 bases). This CDR3 spans 15 amino acids. The V and J ends lost 3 bases and 8 bases respectively, with 19 bases between them. Germline V gene lookup returns CDR1 PRHDT and CDR2 FYEKMQ (reference sequence). Written as DNA, the CDR3 is TGTGCCAGCAGCTTGGAGGGCGGGACCGGAGGGGGCTACACCTTC. Protein sequence: CASSLEGGTGGGYTF.

This clone was observed a handful of times. The gene calls are TRBV6-4 and TRBJ2-2; D gene ambiguous. CDR3 size: 16 residues. V was cut by 0 bases and J by 5 bases, with 13 bases left in between. The germline V gene has CDR1 MRHNA and CDR2 SNTAGT. The CDR3 reads CASSDSSSRSTGELFF. CDR3 DNA sequence: TGTGCCAGCAGTGACTCCTCGTCGAGGTCGACCGGGGAGCTGTTTTTT.

This clone has only one observation. The V gene is TRBV30, the J gene TRBJ2-1; 7 positions match TRBD1. Germline CDR1 GTSNPN, CDR2 SVGIG (reference sequence). Trimming removed 3 bases from V and 7 bases from J; junction bases left unmatched: 18. The CDR3 covers 17 residues. CDR3 in amino acids: CAWRAIEGARGENEQFF. DNA for the CDR3: TGTGCCTGGAGGGCAATTGAGGGGGCGAGAGGAGAGAATGAGCAGTTCTTC.

The chain employs TRBV6-5 and TRBJ2-1, with 7 bases identical to TRBD1. The CDR3 totals 11 residues. Germline lookup yields CDR1 MNHEY and CDR2 SVGAGI. J was trimmed by 8 bases and V by 9 bases; bases with no gene match: 4. This CDR3 is CASTRGHEQFF. The CDR3 DNA sequence: TGTGCCAGTACAAGGGGGCATGAGCAGTTCTTC.

The rearrangement joins TRBV19 to TRBJ2-5, with 10 bases identical to TRBD2. V trimming: 10 bases; J trimming: 3 bases; junction bases outside the gene matches: 8. Germline CDR1 reads LNHDA; CDR2 reads SQIVND (reference sequence). The length of the CDR3 is 14 residues. The CDR3 sequence: CATRRSGGEETQYF. CDR3 in DNA: TGTGCCACCCGCCGGAGCGGGGGGGAAGAGACCCAGTACTTC.

V usage is TRBV10-3 and J usage is TRBJ2-7; possible D gene TRBD1, 6 bases. CDR1 ENHRY and CDR2 SYGVKD come from the germline V gene. V was cut by 6 bases and J by 3 bases, with 15 bases left in between. CDR3 length equals 14 residues. CDR3 DNA sequence: TGTGCCATCAGCCTCAGGGGCGAGGACTACGAGCAGTACTTC. Translation: CAISLRGEDYEQYF.

The chain uses TRBV4-1 and TRBJ2-7, with TRBD2 identical over 10 bases. Trimming took 3 bases from V and 4 from J; bases not matched to a gene: 3. CDR3 length equals 14 residues. The germline V gene has CDR1 MGHRA and CDR2 YSYEKL. CDR3 DNA: TGCGCCAGCAGCCAGTTAGCGGGAGGTTACGAGCAGTACTTC. Its protein is CASSQLAGGYEQYF.

This rearrangement joins TRBV30 to TRBJ1-1, with D possibly TRBD1 on 5 matching bases. Germline-derived CDR1 and CDR2 are GTSNPN and SVGIG (reference sequence). Trimming shortened V by 4 bases and J by 4 bases, and 19 bases separated the two germline ends. This CDR3 has 15 amino acids. The CDR3 nucleotides are TGTGCCTGGACCCCTTCGGGCAGGGTGAGCACTGAAGCTTTCTTT. Amino acid sequence: CAWTPSGRVSTEAFF.

The CDR3 loop reads CASRGRLIRGWLNEQFF. The CDR3 nucleotides are TGTGCCAGCCGGGGAAGGTTAATTCGCGGGTGGCTCAATGAGCAGTTCTTC. The chain has TRBV6-4 and TRBJ2-1, with D perhaps matching TRBD2 (5 bases). The ends were cut back, 8 bases at V and 6 bases at J, with 26 bases in the middle. Germline V gives CDR1 MRHNA, CDR2 SNTAGT. This CDR3 region has 17 residues.

This chain joins TRBV7-3 and TRBJ2-1, with 7 nucleotides matching TRBD1. Germline V gene sequence: CDR1 SGHTA, CDR2 FQGTGA. Trimming took 4 bases from V and 10 from J; bases not matched to a gene: 7. The CDR3 loop spans 13 amino acids. CDR3 in DNA: TGTGCCAGCAGCTCGACAGGGAACGGCGAGCAGTTCTTC. Its translation is CASSSTGNGEQFF.

This rearrangement joins TRBV6-5 to TRBJ1-3; 7 positions match TRBD1. The V and J ends lost 2 bases and 3 bases, in that order; junction bases with no gene match: 7. Germline-derived CDR1 and CDR2 are MNHEY and SVGAGI. The CDR3 length is 16 residues. The CDR3 protein is CASSYTRQGGGNTIYF. The CDR3 DNA follows: TGTGCCAGCAGTTACACCAGACAGGGTGGTGGAAACACCATATATTTT.

CDR3 DNA sequence: TGCAGCGTTGAGAGGGGGGGTGTACGGACTGAAGCTTTCTTT. Its translation: CSVERGGVRTEAFF. The chain recombines TRBV29-1 with TRBJ1-1; perhaps TRBD1 as D (6 bases). CDR1 is SQVTM, CDR2 ANQGSEA, per germline. V lost 3 bases, J lost 5 bases, and 16 bases lay in between. This CDR3 is built from 14 residues.

The CDR3 loop is CAISEGLGLRQFSTDTQYF. The CDR3 coding sequence is TGTGCCATCAGTGAGGGACTAGGGTTGCGGCAATTTAGCACAGATACGCAGTATTTT. The chain couples TRBV10-3 to TRBJ2-3; 7 nucleotides line up with TRBD2. Per germline, CDR1 ENHRY and CDR2 SYGVKD. V shed 2 bases, J shed 0 bases, and the junction held 14 bases outside the gene matches. The CDR3 extends over 19 amino acids.

A note on this clone: The sample holds other DNA sequences that translate to the same CDR3. V usage is TRBV29-1 and J usage is TRBJ1-1, with a tentative D call TRBD1 (6 bases). Looked up from germline, CDR1 is SQVTM and CDR2 is ANQGSEA. This CDR3 region has 12 residues. Trimming left V 6 bases short and J 1 base short, with 9 bases between. The DNA of the CDR3 is TGCAGCGTGGGACACCCGAACACTGAAGCTTTCTTT. It is translated as CSVGHPNTEAFF. Full variable domain (remainder filled in from reference TRBV29-1 and TRBJ1-1): SAVISQKPSRDICQRGTSLTIQCQVDSQVTMMFWYRQQPGQSLTLIATANQGSEATYESGFVIDKFPISRPNLTFSTLTVSNMSPEDSSIYLCSVGHPNTEAFFGQGTRLTVV.

This chain uses TRBV7-9 with TRBJ1-1; D is unresolved. Germline V gives CDR1 SEHNR, CDR2 FQNEAQ (reference sequence). The CDR3 is 14 residues long. V was cut by 1 base and J by 4 bases, with 10 bases left in between. The CDR3 here is CASSLVGAGTEAFF. The CDR3 region has the DNA TGTGCCAGCAGCTTAGTTGGTGCCGGCACTGAAGCTTTCTTT.

This CDR3 is CASSKGQATNEKLFF. The DNA for the CDR3 is TGTGCCAGCAGCAAGGGACAAGCAACTAATGAAAAACTGTTTTTT. The chain links TRBV5-5 to TRBJ1-4, with D perhaps matching TRBD1 (6 bases). Germline CDR1 and CDR2: SGHKS and YYEKEE (reference sequence). V shed 4 bases and J shed 0 bases, with 10 bases lying between them. This CDR3 has 15 residues. Using reference TRBV5-5 and TRBJ1-4 for the parts outside the CDR3, the full variable domain is DAGVTQSPTHLIKTRGQQVTLRCSPISGHKSVSWYQQVLGQGPQFIFQYYEKEERGRGNFPDRFSARQFPNYSSELNVNALLLGDSALYLCASSKGQATNEKLFFGSGTQLSVL.

V is TRBV5-1 and J is TRBJ2-2; the D gene is possibly TRBD1 (5 bases). Germline V lookup: CDR1 SGHRS, CDR2 YFSETQ. V lost 5 bases to trimming and J lost 3 bases, with 11 bases between them. CDR3 size: 14 residues. CDR3 residues: CASRFQGDTGELFF. The CDR3 nucleotides are TGCGCCAGCAGGTTTCAGGGCGACACCGGGGAGCTGTTTTTT.

With regard to this clone: One end of the junction varies from germline; a read error may be responsible. This chain links TRBV7-9 with TRBJ2-7, with 9 bases lining up with TRBD2. The germline CDR1 and CDR2 sequences are SEHNR and FQNEAQ (reference sequence). The CDR3 consists of 16 residues. Here the CDR3 DNA reads TGTTCCAGCTCCCCTAAGGGGACTAGCATTCCCTACGAGCAGTACTTC. Translated, it gives CSSSPKGTSIPYEQYF.

This clone was counted a single time. The V call is TRBV5-4, the J call TRBJ1-1; no reliable D call. The V and J ends lost 3 bases and 1 base respectively, with 7 bases between them. This CDR3 spans 13 amino acids. CDR1 and CDR2 from the germline V gene are SGHNT and YYREEE (reference sequence). In DNA, the CDR3 is TGTGCCAGCAGCTCGCGGAAGAACACTGAAGCTTTCTTT. Protein: CASSSRKNTEAFF.

J is TRBJ2-6 and V is TRBV11-2; 9 bases align to TRBD1. V lost 5 bases to trimming and J lost 4 bases; unmatched junction nucleotides: 6. Germline CDR1 reads SGHAT; CDR2 reads FQNNGV. This CDR3 is built from 16 residues. CDR3: CASSKQGAQGANVLTF. The DNA for the CDR3 is TGTGCCAGCAGCAAACAGGGGGCGCAAGGGGCCAACGTCCTGACTTTC.

The genes are TRBV19 and TRBJ1-4, with D tentatively TRBD1 (6 bases). Trimming removed 2 bases from V and 8 bases from J, with 12 bases in between. The CDR3 covers 14 residues. In germline, CDR1 is LNHDA, CDR2 SQIVND (reference sequence). CDR3 DNA sequence: TGTGCCAGTAGTATACCGGGGGGCTCCGAAAAACTGTTTTTT. Encoded protein: CASSIPGGSEKLFF.

This clone appeared once. The junction does not match germline at one end; this may be a read error. The V gene is TRBV18, the J gene TRBJ2-1; D possibly corresponds to TRBD1 (5 bases). The germline V gene has CDR1 KGHSH and CDR2 LQKENI. The CDR3 is made up of 16 amino acids. The CDR3 reads CASSPPRVTAYNEQFF. The CDR3, as DNA: TGTGCCAGCTCGCCACCTCGAGTGACAGCGTACAATGAGCAGTTCTTC.

This clone was found once. This chain joins TRBV1 and TRBJ1-5. TRBV1 is flagged as a pseudogene. CDR3 length equals 20 residues. The CDR3 reads CTSSGHIPGDYLLGNQPQHF. Here the CDR3 DNA reads TGCACCAGCAGCGGACATATTCCAGGGGACTACTTGCTAGGCAATCAGCCCCAGCATTTT.